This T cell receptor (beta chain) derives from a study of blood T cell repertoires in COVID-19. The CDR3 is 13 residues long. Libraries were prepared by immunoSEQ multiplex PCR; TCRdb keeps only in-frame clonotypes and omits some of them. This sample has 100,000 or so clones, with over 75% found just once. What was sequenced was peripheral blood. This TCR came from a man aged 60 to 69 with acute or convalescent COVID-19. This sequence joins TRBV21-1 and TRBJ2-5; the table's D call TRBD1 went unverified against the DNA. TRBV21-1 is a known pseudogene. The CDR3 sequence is CASSPDSLETQYF. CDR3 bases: TGTGCCAGCAGCCCCGACAGTCTCGAGACCCAGTACTTC.